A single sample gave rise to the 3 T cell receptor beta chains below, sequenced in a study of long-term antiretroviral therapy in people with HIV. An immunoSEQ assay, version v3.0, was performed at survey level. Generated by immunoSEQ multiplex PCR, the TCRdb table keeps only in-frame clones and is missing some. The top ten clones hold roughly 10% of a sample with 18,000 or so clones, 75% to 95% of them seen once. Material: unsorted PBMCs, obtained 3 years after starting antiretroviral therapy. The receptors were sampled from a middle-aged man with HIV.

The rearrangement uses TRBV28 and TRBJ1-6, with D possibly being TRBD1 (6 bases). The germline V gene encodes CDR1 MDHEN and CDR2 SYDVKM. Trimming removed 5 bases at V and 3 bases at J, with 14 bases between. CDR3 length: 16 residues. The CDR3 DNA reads TGTGCCAGCAGTCCCTCCGGACAGATCTATAATTCACCCCTCCACTTT. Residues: CASSPSGQIYNSPLHF.

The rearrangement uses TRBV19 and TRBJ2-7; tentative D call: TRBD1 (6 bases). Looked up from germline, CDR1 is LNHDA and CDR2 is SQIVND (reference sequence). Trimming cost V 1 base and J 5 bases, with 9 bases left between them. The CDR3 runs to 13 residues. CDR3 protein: CASSIGQGNEQYF. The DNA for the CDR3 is TGTGCCAGTAGTATAGGTCAGGGGAACGAGCAGTACTTC.

CDR3 residues: CASSPVGAATNEKLFF. In nucleotides, the CDR3 is TGCGCCAGCAGTCCGGTCGGAGCTGCAACTAATGAAAAACTGTTTTTT. The chain couples TRBV4-1 to TRBJ1-4; D call uncertain. Germline loops: CDR1 MGHRA, CDR2 YSYEKL. Trimming stripped 6 bases from V and 0 bases from J, with 14 bases between. This CDR3 has 16 residues.